Listed below are T cell receptor beta chains from one sample, sequenced in a study of response to subunit inactivated influenza vaccine. TCRdb redid the calling of the RT-PCR reads with MiXCR, one entry per CDR3 protein. The table records about 520,000 distinct CDR3 sequences, about 25% of them present only once. The source material was CD4+ T cells sorted from PBMCs, sampled 5 to 6 days after vaccination. The receptors shown here come from a man aged 45 to 65 who received an inactivated influenza vaccine. Each CDR3 is given with its conserved first and last residue. Each record gives: clone size, D gene, V gene, J gene, CDR3 DNA, CDR3 protein. A D gene is named only where the DNA matches it firmly. Not every row has a clone size; where given, it reads once, few, many or a size class.

clone_size: -; d_call: -; v_call: TRBV27; j_call: TRBJ2-3; cdr3_nt: TGTGCCAGCAGTTCCATTTCTAGCACAGATACGCAGTATTTT; cdr3_aa: CASSSISSTDTQYF
clone_size: few; d_call: TRBD1; v_call: TRBV5-1; j_call: TRBJ2-2; cdr3_nt: TGCGCCAGCAGCGCCGACAGGGGGGCCGGGGAGCTGTTTTTT; cdr3_aa: CASSADRGAGELFF
clone_size: many; d_call: TRBD1; v_call: TRBV27; j_call: TRBJ2-7; cdr3_nt: TGTGCCAGCAGTGCGGAGACAGGGGAGTTCCACGAGCAGTACTTC; cdr3_aa: CASSAETGEFHEQYF
clone_size: -; d_call: -; v_call: TRBV20-1; j_call: TRBJ2-7; cdr3_nt: TGCAGTGCTAGAACGACAGGTTACGAGCAGTACTTC; cdr3_aa: CSARTTGYEQYF
clone_size: many; d_call: -; v_call: TRBV11-2; j_call: TRBJ2-5; cdr3_nt: TGTGCCACCTCTAGAGGGGTACAAGAGACCCAGTACTTC; cdr3_aa: CATSRGVQETQYF
clone_size: few; d_call: TRBD1; v_call: TRBV7-2; j_call: TRBJ2-2; cdr3_nt: TGTGCCAGCAGCTTAGGATTCAGGGGGCGGACCGGGGAGCTGTTTTTT; cdr3_aa: CASSLGFRGRTGELFF
clone_size: -; d_call: TRBD2; v_call: TRBV6-1; j_call: TRBJ2-3; cdr3_nt: TGTGCCAGCAGGGCGACTAGCGGGCAGGTGGATACACAGTATTTT; cdr3_aa: CASRATSGQVDTQYF
clone_size: -; d_call: TRBD1; v_call: TRBV6-1; j_call: TRBJ2-5; cdr3_nt: TGTGCCAGCAGTAGACAGGGGACACTAGAGACCCAGTACTTC; cdr3_aa: CASSRQGTLETQYF
clone_size: -; d_call: TRBD1; v_call: TRBV20-1; j_call: TRBJ1-5; cdr3_nt: TGCAGTGCCCAACCGGGACAGGGAAGCAATCAGCCCCAGCATTTT; cdr3_aa: CSAQPGQGSNQPQHF
clone_size: -; d_call: -; v_call: TRBV5-1; j_call: TRBJ2-1; cdr3_nt: TGCGCCAGCAGCTTGGCAGGGGATACCTACAATGAGCAGTTCTTC; cdr3_aa: CASSLAGDTYNEQFF